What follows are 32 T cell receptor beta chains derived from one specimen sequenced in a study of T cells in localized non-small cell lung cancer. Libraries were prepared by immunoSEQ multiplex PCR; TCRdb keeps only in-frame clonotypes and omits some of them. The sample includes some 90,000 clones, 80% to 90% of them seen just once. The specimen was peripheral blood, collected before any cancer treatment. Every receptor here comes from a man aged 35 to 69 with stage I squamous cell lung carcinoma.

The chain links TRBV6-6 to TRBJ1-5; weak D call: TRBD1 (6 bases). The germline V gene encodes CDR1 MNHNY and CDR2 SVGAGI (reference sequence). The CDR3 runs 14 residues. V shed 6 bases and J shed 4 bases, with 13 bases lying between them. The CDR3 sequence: CASSQTGTNQPQHF. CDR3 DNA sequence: TGTGCCAGCAGCCAAACCGGGACAAATCAGCCCCAGCATTTT.

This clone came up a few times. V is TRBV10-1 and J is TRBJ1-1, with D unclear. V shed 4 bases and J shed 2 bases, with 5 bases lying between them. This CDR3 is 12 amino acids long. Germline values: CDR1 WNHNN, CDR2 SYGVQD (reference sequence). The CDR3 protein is CASSGLNTEAFF. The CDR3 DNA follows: TGCGCCAGCAGTGGGCTAAACACTGAAGCTTTCTTT.

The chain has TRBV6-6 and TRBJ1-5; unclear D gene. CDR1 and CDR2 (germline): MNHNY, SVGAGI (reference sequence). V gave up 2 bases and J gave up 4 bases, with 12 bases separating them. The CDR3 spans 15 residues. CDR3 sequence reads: CASSYEDLGNQPQHF. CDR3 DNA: TGTGCCAGCAGTTACGAGGATCTAGGGAATCAGCCCCAGCATTTT.

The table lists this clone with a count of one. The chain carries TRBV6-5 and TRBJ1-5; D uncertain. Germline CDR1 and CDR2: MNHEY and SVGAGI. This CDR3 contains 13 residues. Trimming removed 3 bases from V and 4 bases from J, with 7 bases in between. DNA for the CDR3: TGTGCCAGCAGTTATTCATTGAATCAGCCCCAGCATTTT. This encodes CASSYSLNQPQHF.

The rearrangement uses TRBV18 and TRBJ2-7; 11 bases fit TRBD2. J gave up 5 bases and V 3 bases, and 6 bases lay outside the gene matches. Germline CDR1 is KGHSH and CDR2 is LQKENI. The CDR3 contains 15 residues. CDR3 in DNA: TGTGCCAGCTCACCCCCTAGCGGGGGGACCCACGAGCAGTACTTC. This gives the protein CASSPPSGGTHEQYF. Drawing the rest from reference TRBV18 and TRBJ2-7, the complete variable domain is NAGVMQNPRHLVRRRGQEARLRCSPMKGHSHVYWYRQLPEEGLKFMVYLQKENIIDESGMPKERFSAEFPKEGPSILRIQQVVRGDSAAYFCASSPPSGGTHEQYFGPGTRLTVT.

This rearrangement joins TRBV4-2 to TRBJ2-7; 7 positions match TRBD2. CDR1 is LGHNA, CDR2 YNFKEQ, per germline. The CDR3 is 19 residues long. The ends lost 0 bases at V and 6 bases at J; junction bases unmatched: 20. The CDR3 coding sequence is TGTGCCAGCAGCCAAGATGTCCCGGGAGGAGGGTCAGGATCTTCCGAGCAGTACTTC. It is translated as CASSQDVPGGGSGSSEQYF.

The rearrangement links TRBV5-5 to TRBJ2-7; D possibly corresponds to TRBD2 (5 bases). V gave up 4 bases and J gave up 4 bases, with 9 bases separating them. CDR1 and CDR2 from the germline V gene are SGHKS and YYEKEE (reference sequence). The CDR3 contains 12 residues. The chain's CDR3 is CASSPTGYEQYF. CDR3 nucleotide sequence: TGTGCCAGCAGCCCGACGGGGTACGAGCAGTACTTC.

This chain's CDR3 is CASSGTADEKLFF. CDR3 DNA sequence: TGTGCCAGCAGTGGGACCGCCGATGAAAAACTGTTTTTT. The rearrangement joins TRBV2 to TRBJ1-4; D gene unclear. The CDR3 has 13 residues. The V gene lost 4 bases and the J gene lost 6 bases, with 9 bases spanning the gap. In germline, CDR1 is SNHLY, CDR2 FYNNEI.

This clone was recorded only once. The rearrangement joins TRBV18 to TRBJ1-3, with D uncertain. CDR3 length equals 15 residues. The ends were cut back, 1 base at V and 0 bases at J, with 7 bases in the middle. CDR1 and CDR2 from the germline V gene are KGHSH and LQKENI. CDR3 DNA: TGTGCCAGCTCACCACTTAGGAGCTCTGGAAACACCATATATTTT. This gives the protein CASSPLRSSGNTIYF.

Written as DNA, the CDR3 is TGTGCCAGTAGACAGGGGTTAGCTAACTATGGCTACACCTTC. Amino acid sequence: CASRQGLANYGYTF. J is TRBJ1-2 and V is TRBV19, with 7 bases identical to TRBD1. The germline V gene has CDR1 LNHDA and CDR2 SQIVND (reference sequence). V was pared by 6 bases and J by 0 bases, with 4 bases of the junction left unmatched. CDR3 length equals 14 residues.

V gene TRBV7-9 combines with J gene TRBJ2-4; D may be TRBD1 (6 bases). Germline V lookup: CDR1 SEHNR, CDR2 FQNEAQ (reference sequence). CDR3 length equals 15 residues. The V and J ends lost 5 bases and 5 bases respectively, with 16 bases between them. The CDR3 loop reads CASSLNRDTENIQYF. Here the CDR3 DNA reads TGTGCCAGCAGCCTTAACCGGGACACTGAAAACATTCAGTACTTC. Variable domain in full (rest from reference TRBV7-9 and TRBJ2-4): DTGVSQNPRHKITKRGQNVTFRCDPISEHNRLYWYRQTLGQGPEFLTYFQNEAQLEKSRLLSDRFSAERPKGSFSTLEIQRTEQGDSAMYLCASSLNRDTENIQYFGAGTRLSVL.

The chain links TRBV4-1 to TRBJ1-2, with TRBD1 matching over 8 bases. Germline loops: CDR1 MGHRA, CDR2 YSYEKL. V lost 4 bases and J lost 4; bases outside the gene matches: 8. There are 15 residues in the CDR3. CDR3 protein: CASSLSGGASYGYTF. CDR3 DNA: TGCGCCAGCAGCCTATCAGGGGGCGCAAGCTATGGCTACACCTTC.

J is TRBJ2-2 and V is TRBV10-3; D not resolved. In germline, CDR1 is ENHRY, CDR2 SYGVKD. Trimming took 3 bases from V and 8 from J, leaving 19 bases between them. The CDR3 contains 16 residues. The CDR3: CAISDGNLLVRGELFF. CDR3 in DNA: TGTGCCATCAGTGACGGAAACCTACTTGTGAGGGGGGAGCTGTTTTTT.

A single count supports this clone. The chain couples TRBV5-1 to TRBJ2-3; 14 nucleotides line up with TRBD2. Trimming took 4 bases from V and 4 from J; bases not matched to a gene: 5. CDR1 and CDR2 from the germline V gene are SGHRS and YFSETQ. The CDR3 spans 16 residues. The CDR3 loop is CASSLATSGGADTQYF. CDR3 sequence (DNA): TGCGCCAGCAGCCTGGCGACTAGCGGGGGGGCAGATACGCAGTATTTT.

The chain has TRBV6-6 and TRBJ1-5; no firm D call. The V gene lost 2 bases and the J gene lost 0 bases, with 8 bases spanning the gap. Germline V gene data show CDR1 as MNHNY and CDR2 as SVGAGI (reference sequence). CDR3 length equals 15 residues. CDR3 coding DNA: TGTGCCAGCAGTTACCTGGACGGTAGCAATCAGCCCCAGCATTTT. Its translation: CASSYLDGSNQPQHF.

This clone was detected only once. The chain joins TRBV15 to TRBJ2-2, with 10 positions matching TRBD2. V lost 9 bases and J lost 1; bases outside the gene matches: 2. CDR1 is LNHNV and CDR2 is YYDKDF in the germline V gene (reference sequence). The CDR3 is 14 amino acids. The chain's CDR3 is CATGLAVNTGELFF. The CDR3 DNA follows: TGTGCCACTGGACTAGCGGTGAACACCGGGGAGCTGTTTTTT.

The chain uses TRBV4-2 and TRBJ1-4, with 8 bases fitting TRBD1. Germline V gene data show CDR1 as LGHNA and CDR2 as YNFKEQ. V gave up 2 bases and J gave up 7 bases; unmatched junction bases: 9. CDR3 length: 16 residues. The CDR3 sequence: CASSQPSDRGLEKLFF. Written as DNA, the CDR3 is TGTGCCAGCAGCCAACCTTCAGACAGGGGACTTGAAAAACTGTTTTTT.

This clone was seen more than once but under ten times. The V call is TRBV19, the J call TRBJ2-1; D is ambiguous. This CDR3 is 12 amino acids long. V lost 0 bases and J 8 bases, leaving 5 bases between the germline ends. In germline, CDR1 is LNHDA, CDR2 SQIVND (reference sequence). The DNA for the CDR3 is TGTGCCAGTAGTATAGATGGATATGAGCAGTTCTTC. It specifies CASSIDGYEQFF. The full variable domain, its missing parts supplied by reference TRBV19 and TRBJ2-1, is DGGITQSPKYLFRKEGQNVTLSCEQNLNHDAMYWYRQDPGQGLRLIYYSQIVNDFQKGDIAEGYSVSREKKESFPLTVTSAQKNPTAFYLCASSIDGYEQFFGPGTRLTVL.

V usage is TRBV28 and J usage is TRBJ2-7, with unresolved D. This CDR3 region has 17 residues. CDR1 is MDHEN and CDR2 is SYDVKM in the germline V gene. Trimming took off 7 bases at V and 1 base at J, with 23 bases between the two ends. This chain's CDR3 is CASTESSRSGSSYEQYF. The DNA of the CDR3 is TGTGCCAGCACCGAATCTTCCCGGTCAGGATCGTCCTACGAGCAGTACTTC. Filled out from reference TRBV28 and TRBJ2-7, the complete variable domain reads DVKVTQSSRYLVKRTGEKVFLECVQDMDHENMFWYRQDPGLGLRLIYFSYDVKMKEKGDIPEGYSVSREKKERFSLILESASTNQTSMYLCASTESSRSGSSYEQYFGPGTRLTVT.

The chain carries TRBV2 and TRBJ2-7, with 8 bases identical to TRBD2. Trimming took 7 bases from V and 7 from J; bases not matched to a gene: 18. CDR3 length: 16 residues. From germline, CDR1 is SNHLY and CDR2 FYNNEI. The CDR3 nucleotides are TGTGCCAGCACCTACCTGATCAGCGGGGGCTCGGGGGAGCAGTACTTC. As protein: CASTYLISGGSGEQYF.

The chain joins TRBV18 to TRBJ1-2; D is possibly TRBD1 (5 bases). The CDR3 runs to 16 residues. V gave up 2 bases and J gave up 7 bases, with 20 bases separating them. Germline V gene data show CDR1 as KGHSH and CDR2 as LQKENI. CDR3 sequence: CASSPGPQGNPGGYTF. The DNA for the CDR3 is TGTGCCAGCTCACCAGGCCCCCAGGGAAATCCAGGTGGCTACACCTTC.

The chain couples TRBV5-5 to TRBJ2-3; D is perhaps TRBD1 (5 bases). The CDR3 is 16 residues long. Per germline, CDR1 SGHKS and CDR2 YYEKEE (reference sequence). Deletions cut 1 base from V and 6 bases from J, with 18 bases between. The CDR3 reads CASSLLQGTEGDTQYF. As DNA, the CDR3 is TGTGCCAGCAGCTTGCTCCAGGGAACAGAAGGGGATACGCAGTATTTT.

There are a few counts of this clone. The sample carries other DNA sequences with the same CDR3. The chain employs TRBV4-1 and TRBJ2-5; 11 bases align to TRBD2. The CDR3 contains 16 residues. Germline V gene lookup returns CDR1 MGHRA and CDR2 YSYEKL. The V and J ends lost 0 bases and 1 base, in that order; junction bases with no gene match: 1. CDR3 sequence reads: CASSQEGLAAQETQYF. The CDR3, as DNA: TGCGCCAGCAGCCAAGAGGGACTAGCGGCCCAAGAGACCCAGTACTTC.

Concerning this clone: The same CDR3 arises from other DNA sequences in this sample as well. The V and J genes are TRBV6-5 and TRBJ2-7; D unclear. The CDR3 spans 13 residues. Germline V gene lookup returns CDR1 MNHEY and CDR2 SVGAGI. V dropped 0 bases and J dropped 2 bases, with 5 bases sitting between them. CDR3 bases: TGTGCCAGCAGTTACTCTGGAGCCTACGAGCAGTACTTC. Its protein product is CASSYSGAYEQYF.

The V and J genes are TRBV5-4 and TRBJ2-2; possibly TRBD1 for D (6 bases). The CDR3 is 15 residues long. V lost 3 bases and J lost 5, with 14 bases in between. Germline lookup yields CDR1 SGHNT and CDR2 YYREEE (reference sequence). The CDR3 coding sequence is TGTGCCAGCAGCTACCCCGGGACATATACCGGGGAGCTGTTTTTT. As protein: CASSYPGTYTGELFF.

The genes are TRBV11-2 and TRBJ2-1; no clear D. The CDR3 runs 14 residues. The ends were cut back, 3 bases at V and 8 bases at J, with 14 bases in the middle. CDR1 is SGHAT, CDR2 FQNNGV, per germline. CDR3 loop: CASSFAYKSYEQFF. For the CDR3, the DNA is TGTGCCAGCAGCTTCGCCTACAAGAGTTATGAGCAGTTCTTC. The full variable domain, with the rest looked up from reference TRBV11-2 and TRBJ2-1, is EAGVAQSPRYKIIEKRQSVAFWCNPISGHATLYWYQQILGQGPKLLIQFQNNGVVDDSQLPKDRFSAERLKGVDSTLKIQPAKLEDSAVYLCASSFAYKSYEQFFGPGTRLTVL.

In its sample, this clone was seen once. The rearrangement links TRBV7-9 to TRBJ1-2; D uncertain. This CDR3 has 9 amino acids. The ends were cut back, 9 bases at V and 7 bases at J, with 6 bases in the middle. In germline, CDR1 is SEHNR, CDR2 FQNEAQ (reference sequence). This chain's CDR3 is CARWSGYTF. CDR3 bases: TGTGCCAGATGGAGTGGCTACACCTTC.

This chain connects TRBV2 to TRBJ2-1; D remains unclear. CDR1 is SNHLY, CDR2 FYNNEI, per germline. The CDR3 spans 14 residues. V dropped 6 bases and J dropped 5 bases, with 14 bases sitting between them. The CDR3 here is CASRKRTDDNEQFF. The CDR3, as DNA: TGTGCCAGCAGGAAAAGGACGGACGACAATGAGCAGTTCTTC.

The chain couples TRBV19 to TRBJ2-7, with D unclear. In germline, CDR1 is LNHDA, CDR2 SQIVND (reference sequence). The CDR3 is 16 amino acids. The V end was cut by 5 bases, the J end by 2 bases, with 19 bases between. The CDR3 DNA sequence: TGTGCCAGTAGTTCCTCGATAAGGGATATTACCTACGAGCAGTACTTC. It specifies CASSSSIRDITYEQYF.

The CDR3 protein is CAISPTPSYYGYTF. Here the CDR3 DNA reads TGTGCCATCAGCCCGACTCCCTCGTACTATGGCTACACCTTC. This chain links TRBV10-3 with TRBJ1-2; no firm D call. CDR1 and CDR2 (germline): ENHRY, SYGVKD. This CDR3 has 14 amino acids. V was shortened by 6 bases and J by 3 bases, with 14 bases between the two germline ends.

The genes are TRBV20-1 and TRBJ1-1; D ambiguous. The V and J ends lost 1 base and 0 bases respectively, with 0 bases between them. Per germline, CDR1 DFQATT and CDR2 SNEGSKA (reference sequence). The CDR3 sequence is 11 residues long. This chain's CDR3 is CSARVNTEAFF. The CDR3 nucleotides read TGCAGTGCTAGAGTGAACACTGAAGCTTTCTTT.

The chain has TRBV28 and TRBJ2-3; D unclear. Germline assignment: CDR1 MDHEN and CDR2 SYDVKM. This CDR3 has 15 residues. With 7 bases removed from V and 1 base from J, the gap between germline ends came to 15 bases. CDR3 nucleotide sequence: TGTGCCAGCACCCTCAGCGCACATCGCACAGATACGCAGTATTTT. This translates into CASTLSAHRTDTQYF.